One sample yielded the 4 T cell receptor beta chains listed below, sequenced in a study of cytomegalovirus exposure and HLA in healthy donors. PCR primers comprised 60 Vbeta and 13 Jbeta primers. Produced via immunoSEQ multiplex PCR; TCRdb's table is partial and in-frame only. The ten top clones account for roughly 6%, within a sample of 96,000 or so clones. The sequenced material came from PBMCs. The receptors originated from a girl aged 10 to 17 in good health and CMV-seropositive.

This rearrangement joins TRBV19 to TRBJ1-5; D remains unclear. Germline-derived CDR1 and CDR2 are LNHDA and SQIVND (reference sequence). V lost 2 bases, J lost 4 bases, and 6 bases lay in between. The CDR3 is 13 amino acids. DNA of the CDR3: TGTGCCAGTAGTATACAGGTGAATCAGCCCCAGCATTTT. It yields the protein CASSIQVNQPQHF.

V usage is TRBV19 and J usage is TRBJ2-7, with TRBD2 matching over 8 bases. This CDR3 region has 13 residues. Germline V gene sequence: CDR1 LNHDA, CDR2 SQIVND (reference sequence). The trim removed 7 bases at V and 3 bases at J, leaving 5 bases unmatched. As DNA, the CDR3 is TGTGCCAGTAATCCGGGAGGGGGCTACGAGCAGTACTTC. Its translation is CASNPGGGYEQYF.

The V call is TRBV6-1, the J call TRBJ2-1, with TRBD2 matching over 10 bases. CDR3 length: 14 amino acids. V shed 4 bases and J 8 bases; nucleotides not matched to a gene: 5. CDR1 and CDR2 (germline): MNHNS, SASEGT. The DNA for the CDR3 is TGTGCCAGCAGTGGAGCGGGGGGGCCCTATGAGCAGTTCTTC. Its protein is CASSGAGGPYEQFF.

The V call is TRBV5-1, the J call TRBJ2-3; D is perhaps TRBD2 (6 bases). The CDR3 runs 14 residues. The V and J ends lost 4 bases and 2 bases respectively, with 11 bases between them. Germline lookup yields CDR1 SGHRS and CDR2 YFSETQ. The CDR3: CASSPGEPTDTQYF. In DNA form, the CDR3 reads TGCGCCAGCAGCCCGGGGGAGCCCACAGATACGCAGTATTTT.